This TCR beta chain was obtained from a study of T cells after yellow fever vaccination. About the study: It was SMART-Seq v4 Ultra Low Input that prepared the fractions with low cell numbers. Findings and limits, study-wide: Though it reached lower strength, the secondary response hit its peak faster, day 5 versus 15.

Per germline, CDR1 SNHLY and CDR2 FYNNEI. J was trimmed by 1 base and V by 6 bases; bases with no gene match: 6. This CDR3 has 14 amino acids. Each CDR3 protein is one row after TCRdb ran MiXCR on the 5' RACE reads. Among about 350,000 distinct CDR3 sequences listed, roughly 4.3% were seen once. This clonotype was detected many times. Its specificity is not known. The receptor's source is a man between 18 and 35 years old who received the YFV17D yellow fever vaccine. This chain uses TRBV2 with TRBJ2-7; 7 positions match TRBD1. The material sequenced was PBMCs, taken 5 days after the yellow fever booster vaccination. The CDR3 here is CASRVRGWSYEQYF. DNA of the CDR3: TGTGCCAGCAGGGTCAGGGGGTGGTCCTACGAGCAGTACTTC. The complete variable domain, with remaining parts taken from reference TRBV2 and TRBJ2-7, reads EPEVTQTPSHQVTQMGQEVILRCVPISNHLYFYWYRQILGQKVEFLVSFYNNEISEKSEIFDDQFSVERPDGSNFTLKIRSTKLEDSAMYFCASRVRGWSYEQYFGPGTRLTVT.